Following are 16 T cell receptor beta chains from one sample sequenced in a study of blood T cell repertoires in COVID-19. TCRdb keeps only in-frame clones here, not all; method: immunoSEQ multiplex PCR. The profile shows roughly 260,000 clones, about 89% of them singletons. Input material: peripheral blood. The receptors come from a man in his forties or fifties who had recovered from COVID-19.

The V and J genes are TRBV27 and TRBJ2-1; TRBD2 aligns across 13 bases. This CDR3 contains 14 residues. The V segment lost 6 bases and the J segment 5 bases; nucleotides outside the gene matches: 1. In germline, CDR1 is MNHEY, CDR2 SMNVEV (reference sequence). In DNA form, the CDR3 reads TGTGCCAGCAGGACTAGCGGGGGGAACAATGAGCAGTTCTTC. Translating gives CASRTSGGNNEQFF.

The gene calls are TRBV10-3 and TRBJ1-4; D may be TRBD1 (6 bases). The germline V and J ends were trimmed by 7 bases and 4 bases, with 13 bases remaining between them. CDR1 is ENHRY and CDR2 is SYGVKD in the germline V gene. The CDR3 has 14 residues. CDR3 nucleotide sequence: TGTGCCATCAACCAACAGGGCGGTAATGAAAAACTGTTTTTT. Protein product: CAINQQGGNEKLFF.

The V call is TRBV15, the J call TRBJ1-1; maybe TRBD1 (6 bases). The CDR3 has 14 residues. CDR1 is LNHNV and CDR2 is YYDKDF in the germline V gene (reference sequence). The germline V and J ends were trimmed by 6 bases and 2 bases, with 13 bases remaining between them. The CDR3 loop is CATSLNRVNTEAFF. In DNA, the CDR3 is TGTGCCACCAGTCTCAACAGGGTAAACACTGAAGCTTTCTTT. Looking up the rest from reference TRBV15 and TRBJ1-1 gives the full variable domain: DAMVIQNPRYQVTQFGKPVTLSCSQTLNHNVMYWYQQKSSQAPKLLFHYYDKDFNNEADTPDNFQSRRPNTSFCFLDIRSPGLGDTAMYLCATSLNRVNTEAFFGQGTRLTVV.

The chain combines TRBV6-5 with TRBJ1-1; 7 bases line up with TRBD1. There are 13 residues in the CDR3. CDR1 and CDR2 from the germline V gene are MNHEY and SVGAGI. V gave up 6 bases and J gave up 11 bases; unmatched junction bases: 12. As DNA, the CDR3 is TGTGCCAGCAGACCCCGACAGGGACTTAGTGCTTTCTTT. Encoded protein: CASRPRQGLSAFF.

As to this clone: Other DNA sequences in the sample encode the same CDR3. The chain joins TRBV6-5 to TRBJ2-2; tentative D call: TRBD1 (6 bases). V was trimmed by 0 bases and J by 6 bases, leaving 8 bases between them. CDR1 MNHEY and CDR2 SVGAGI come from the germline V gene. The CDR3 covers 14 residues. The CDR3 region has the DNA TGTGCCAGCAGTTACTCTACAGGGCCCGGGGAGCTGTTTTTT. Its translation is CASSYSTGPGELFF.

V gene TRBV25-1 combines with J gene TRBJ2-7, with 8 bases that match TRBD1. The ends lost 3 bases at V and 4 bases at J; junction bases unmatched: 11. From germline, CDR1 is MGHDK and CDR2 SYGVNS. The CDR3 contains 16 residues. The CDR3 sequence: CASSEQGAPSRYEQYF. CDR3 sequence (DNA): TGTGCCAGCAGTGAGCAGGGGGCGCCTTCTCGATACGAGCAGTACTTC.

This chain links TRBV4-2 with TRBJ2-1, with TRBD2 identical over 8 bases. The CDR3 covers 19 residues. V gave up 0 bases and J gave up 3 bases; unmatched junction bases: 13. Per germline, CDR1 LGHNA and CDR2 YNFKEQ. The CDR3 DNA reads TGTGCCAGCAGCCAAGAGAGGGGGACTAGTATGTTATTCTACAATGAGCAGTTCTTC. Its translation is CASSQERGTSMLFYNEQFF.

The chain employs TRBV5-1 and TRBJ2-7, with 12 bases that match TRBD2. V shed 3 bases, J shed 6 bases, and the junction held 7 bases outside the gene matches. The CDR3 contains 15 residues. Germline-derived CDR1 and CDR2 are SGHRS and YFSETQ. CDR3 amino acids: CASSSGGLAGTEQYF. The CDR3 coding sequence is TGCGCCAGCAGCTCGGGGGGACTAGCGGGCACCGAGCAGTACTTC.

V and J are TRBV5-8 and TRBJ2-3; TRBD1 matches at 10 bases. CDR1 is SGHTS, CDR2 YDEGEE, per germline. J gave up 2 bases and V 4 bases, and 13 bases lay outside the gene matches. The CDR3 length is 18 residues. CDR3 sequence reads: CASSAGQGIVRVTDTQYF. For the CDR3, the DNA is TGTGCCAGCAGCGCGGGACAGGGGATTGTAAGGGTCACAGATACGCAGTATTTT.

The genes are TRBV15 and TRBJ2-3; maybe TRBD2 (6 bases). CDR3 size: 14 residues. Per the germline V gene, CDR1 is LNHNV and CDR2 is YYDKDF (reference sequence). Trimming left V 1 base short and J 8 bases short, with 13 bases between. The CDR3 DNA sequence: TGTGCCACCAGCAGAGGGACCGTCGGGGGTACGCAGTATTTT. It yields the protein CATSRGTVGGTQYF.

This sequence joins TRBV7-6 and TRBJ2-1, with 7 nucleotides matching TRBD2. Per germline, CDR1 SGHVS and CDR2 FNYEAQ. The V and J ends lost 0 bases and 6 bases, in that order; junction bases with no gene match: 8. The CDR3 covers 16 residues. The DNA of the CDR3 is TGTGCCAGCAGCTTAGCGGGAGGGCCATTAAGCAATGAGCAGTTCTTC. Amino acid sequence: CASSLAGGPLSNEQFF.

The chain is built from TRBV11-3 and TRBJ2-1, with TRBD1 identical over 7 bases. CDR1 and CDR2 from the germline V gene are SGHNT and YENEEA. The trim removed 0 bases at V and 7 bases at J, leaving 6 bases unmatched. The CDR3 has 15 amino acids. The CDR3 bases are TGTGCCAGCAGCTTAGATCCAGGGACAGTAAATGAGCAGTTCTTC. Its protein product is CASSLDPGTVNEQFF. The whole variable domain, remainder taken from reference TRBV11-3 and TRBJ2-1, is EAGVVQSPRYKIIEKKQPVAFWCNPISGHNTLYWYLQNLGQGPELLIRYENEEAVDDSQLPKDRFSAERLKGVDSTLKIQPAELGDSAVYLCASSLDPGTVNEQFFGPGTRLTVL.

This rearrangement joins TRBV7-2 to TRBJ2-3; 9 positions agree with TRBD2. The CDR3 spans 13 residues. The trim removed 11 bases at V and 4 bases at J, leaving 7 bases unmatched. The germline gives CDR1 SGHTA, CDR2 FQGNSA. CDR3 region: CAGGGAGADTQYF. The CDR3 bases are TGTGCCGGCGGGGGGGCCGGTGCAGATACGCAGTATTTT.

On this clone itself: Relative to the germline gene, one junction end is altered; a read error may explain this. The rearrangement joins TRBV6-2 or TRBV6-3 to TRBJ2-7, with D possibly TRBD2 on 6 matching bases. This CDR3 is built from 14 residues. Per the germline V gene, CDR1 is MNHEY and CDR2 is SVGEGT. CDR3 amino acids: CASSYGSGSGVLHF. In DNA form, the CDR3 reads TGTGCCAGCAGTTACGGTAGCGGCTCCGGGGTTCTGCACTTC.

This clone appeared once. The genes are TRBV13 and TRBJ2-5, with 7 bases matching TRBD2. The CDR3 length is 16 residues. From germline, CDR1 is PRHDT and CDR2 FYEKMQ (reference sequence). With V trimmed by 5 bases and J by 0 bases, 9 bases remained unmatched. The CDR3 here is CASSPEGGGYQETQYF. CDR3 sequence (DNA): TGTGCCAGCAGCCCCGAGGGCGGGGGATACCAAGAGACCCAGTACTTC.

The V call is TRBV6-2 or TRBV6-3, the J call TRBJ1-2; 10 nucleotides align to TRBD1. Trimming removed 0 bases from V and 4 bases from J; junction bases left unmatched: 8. Germline V lookup: CDR1 MNHEY, CDR2 SVGEGT. The CDR3 is made up of 17 amino acids. Here the CDR3 reads CASSYSSDRGEIYGYTF. The CDR3 region has the DNA TGTGCCAGCAGTTACTCCTCGGACAGGGGGGAAATCTATGGCTACACCTTC.